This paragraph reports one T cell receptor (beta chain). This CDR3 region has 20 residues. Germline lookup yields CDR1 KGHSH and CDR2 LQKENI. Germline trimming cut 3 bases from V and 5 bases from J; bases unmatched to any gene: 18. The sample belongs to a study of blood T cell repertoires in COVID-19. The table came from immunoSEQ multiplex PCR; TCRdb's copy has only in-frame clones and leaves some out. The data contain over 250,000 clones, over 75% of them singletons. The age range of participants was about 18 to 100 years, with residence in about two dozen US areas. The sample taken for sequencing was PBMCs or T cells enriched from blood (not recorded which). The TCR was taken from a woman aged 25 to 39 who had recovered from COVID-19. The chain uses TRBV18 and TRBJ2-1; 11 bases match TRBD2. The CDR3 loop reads CASSPVLGFSGRAHNNEQFF. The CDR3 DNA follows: TGTGCCAGCTCACCTGTGCTGGGCTTTAGCGGGAGGGCCCACAACAATGAGCAGTTCTTC.